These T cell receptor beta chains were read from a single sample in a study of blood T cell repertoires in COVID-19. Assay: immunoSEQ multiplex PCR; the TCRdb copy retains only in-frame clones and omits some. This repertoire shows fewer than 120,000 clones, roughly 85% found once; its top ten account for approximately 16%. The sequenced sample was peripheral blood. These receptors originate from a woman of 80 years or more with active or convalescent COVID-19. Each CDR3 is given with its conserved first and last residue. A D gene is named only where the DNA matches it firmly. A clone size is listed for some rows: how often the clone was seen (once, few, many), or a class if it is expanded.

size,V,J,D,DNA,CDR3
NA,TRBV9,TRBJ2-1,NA,TGTGCCAGCAGCGTAGTAGGGGACTCAAGTTACAATGAGCAGTTCTTC,CASSVVGDSSYNEQFF
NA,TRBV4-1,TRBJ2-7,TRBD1,TGCGCCAGCAGCCAAGACGGGACAGGCCCCTTCTACGAGCAGTACTTC,CASSQDGTGPFYEQYF
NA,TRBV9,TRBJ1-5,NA,TGTGCCAGCAGCGTAGGCAGGGGCAATCAGCCCCAGCATTTT,CASSVGRGNQPQHF
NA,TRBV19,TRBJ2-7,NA,TGTGCCAGTAGTGTTCGCCCTGGAGCCTACGAGCAGTACTTC,CASSVRPGAYEQYF
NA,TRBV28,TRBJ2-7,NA,TGTGCCAGCAGTTCCCCTGGGGGGGCCGAGCAGTACTTC,CASSSPGGAEQYF
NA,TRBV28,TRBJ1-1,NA,TGTGCCAGCAGTGGAGTGACCGCTGAAGCTTTCTTT,CASSGVTAEAFF
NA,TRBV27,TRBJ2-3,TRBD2,TGTGCCAGCACCCCCCTGGAAGCGGGGGGCACAGATACGCAGTATTTT,CASTPLEAGGTDTQYF
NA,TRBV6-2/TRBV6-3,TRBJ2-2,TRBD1,TGTGCCAGCAGTTACTCAAGGGGGCGCATTCAAAGCACCGGGGAGCTGTTTTTT,CASSYSRGRIQSTGELFF
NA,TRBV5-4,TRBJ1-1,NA,TGTGCCAGCACCATCGATCGGGAATCTGAAGCTTTCTTT,CASTIDRESEAFF
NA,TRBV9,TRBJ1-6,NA,TGTGCCAGCAGCCCCGCGGCCCATTCACCCCTCCACTTT,CASSPAAHSPLHF
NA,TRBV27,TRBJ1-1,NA,TGTGCCAGCAGTGTCCGGTTCGGCACTGAAGCTTTCTTT,CASSVRFGTEAFF
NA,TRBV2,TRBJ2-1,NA,TGTGCCAGCAGCGAAGTAGAGATTTTTGCGGAAAGCTCCTACAATGAGCAGTTCTTC,CASSEVEIFAESSYNEQFF
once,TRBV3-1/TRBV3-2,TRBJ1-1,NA,TGTGCCAGCAGCCAAGAAGGGGCAGGCCAGACTCCGAACACTGAAGCTTTCTTT,CASSQEGAGQTPNTEAFF
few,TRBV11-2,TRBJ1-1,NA,TGTGCCAGCAGCTTAGTTGGGAGTGGCGCTTTCTTT,CASSLVGSGAFF
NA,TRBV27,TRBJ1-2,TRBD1,TGTGCCAGCAGCCGGACAGGGCGAATCACCTATGGCTACACCTTC,CASSRTGRITYGYTF
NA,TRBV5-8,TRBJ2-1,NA,TGTGCCAGCAGCACCGGACTGAATGAGCAGTTCTTC,CASSTGLNEQFF
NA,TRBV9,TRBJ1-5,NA,TGTGCCAGCAGCCCCGGGCGGGGGCGCCAGCCCCAGCATTTT,CASSPGRGRQPQHF
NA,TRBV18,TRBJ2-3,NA,TGTGCCAGCTCACCGACAGGCCCTAGCACAGATACGCAGTATTTT,CASSPTGPSTDTQYF